Below are 14 T cell receptor beta chains sequenced from a single sample in a study of blood T cell repertoires in COVID-19. Here immunoSEQ multiplex PCR was the method, and the copy in TCRdb shows in-frame clones only, minus some. Of about 250,000 clones listed, about 88% are singletons. The source material was PBMCs or T cells enriched from blood (not recorded which). The receptor set was obtained from a woman in her fifties or sixties who had been exposed to COVID-19.

The genes are TRBV6-6 and TRBJ2-1; D is possibly TRBD2 (5 bases). Per the germline V gene, CDR1 is MNHNY and CDR2 is SVGAGI (reference sequence). The CDR3 contains 15 residues. Trimming left V 5 bases short and J 5 bases short, with 16 bases between. CDR3 sequence (DNA): TGTGCCAGCAGTCCCTTGGGAGCAGTAGACAATGAGCAGTTCTTC. This sequence encodes CASSPLGAVDNEQFF.

The chain recombines TRBV20-1 with TRBJ2-5, with D possibly matching TRBD1 (5 bases). V was trimmed by 3 bases and J by 2 bases, leaving 16 bases between them. The CDR3 sequence is 15 residues long. Germline loops: CDR1 DFQATT, CDR2 SNEGSKA (reference sequence). The DNA for the CDR3 is TGCAGTGCTAGTGTCGTGGGTTCAGGGCAAGAGACCCAGTACTTC. Encoded protein: CSASVVGSGQETQYF.

CDR3 residues: CASSLRTGGTEAFF. As DNA, the CDR3 is TGTGCCAGCAGCCTACGGACCGGGGGGACTGAAGCTTTCTTT. V is TRBV14 and J is TRBJ1-1; D possibly corresponds to TRBD1 (5 bases). V was shortened by 4 bases and J by 5 bases, with 14 bases between the two germline ends. Germline CDR1 and CDR2: SGHDN and FVKESK. This CDR3 region has 14 residues.

The genes are TRBV7-6 and TRBJ1-2; tentatively, D is TRBD1 (5 bases). Between the trimmed V and J ends, which lost 1 base and 8 bases, there was a span of 14 bases. CDR1 and CDR2 from the germline V gene are SGHVS and FNYEAQ. There are 14 residues in the CDR3. CDR3 region: CASSLEQGSVGYTF. The CDR3 DNA reads as TGTGCCAGCAGCTTAGAGCAGGGTTCGGTCGGCTACACCTTC. The full variable domain, with the rest looked up from reference TRBV7-6 and TRBJ1-2, is GAGVSQSPRYKVTKRGQDVALRCDPISGHVSLYWYRQALGQGPEFLTYFNYEAQQDKSGLPNDRFSAERPEGSISTLTIQRTEQRDSAMYRCASSLEQGSVGYTFGSGTRLTVV.

This clone was seen a handful of times. The genes are TRBV7-9 and TRBJ2-5; D unresolved. Trimming took off 5 bases at V and 1 base at J, with 14 bases between the two ends. The V gene's germline CDR1 is SEHNR and CDR2 FQNEAQ (reference sequence). The CDR3 sequence is 15 residues long. Written as DNA, the CDR3 is TGTGCCAGCAGCCAACCGACAAGTATCCAAGAGACCCAGTACTTC. Translation gives CASSQPTSIQETQYF.

The V and J genes are TRBV9 and TRBJ1-2; D is ambiguous. The CDR3 runs 15 residues. Germline V CDR1 and CDR2: SGDLS, YYNGEE. V gave up 4 bases and J gave up 0 bases, with 13 bases separating them. CDR3 residues: CASSPGWAANYGYTF. CDR3 bases: TGTGCCAGCAGCCCCGGATGGGCAGCTAACTATGGCTACACCTTC.

V and J are TRBV5-4 and TRBJ1-4; D ambiguous. Germline values: CDR1 SGHNT, CDR2 YYREEE (reference sequence). V lost 0 bases and J lost 3, with 12 bases in between. The CDR3 has 16 residues. The CDR3 spells CASSLEGAHPNEKLFF. Written as DNA, the CDR3 is TGTGCCAGCAGCTTGGAGGGAGCCCATCCTAATGAAAAACTGTTTTTT.

This clone has a handful of counts. This chain uses TRBV19 with TRBJ2-3; perhaps TRBD1 as D (6 bases). The CDR3 loop spans 14 amino acids. V shed 5 bases and J shed 0 bases, with 9 bases lying between them. Germline V CDR1 and CDR2: LNHDA, SQIVND (reference sequence). For the CDR3, the DNA is TGTGCCAGTAGTCGGGACATCAGCACAGATACGCAGTATTTT. It yields the protein CASSRDISTDTQYF.

The rearrangement uses TRBV27 and TRBJ1-1, with 8 bases identical to TRBD1. Germline assignment: CDR1 MNHEY and CDR2 SMNVEV (reference sequence). J lost 4 bases, V lost 4 bases, and 14 bases had no gene match. CDR3 length equals 17 residues. Written as DNA, the CDR3 is TGTGCCAGCAGTTACCGGTCCATCCTTACAGGGGGCACTGAAGCTTTCTTT. Translation: CASSYRSILTGGTEAFF.

The chain carries TRBV11-2 and TRBJ2-7, with 10 bases matching TRBD1. V lost 3 bases to trimming and J lost 3 bases; unmatched junction nucleotides: 2. Germline V gene data show CDR1 as SGHAT and CDR2 as FQNNGV. This CDR3 contains 14 residues. CDR3 sequence reads: CASSFGTGDYEQYF. In nucleotides, the CDR3 is TGTGCCAGCAGCTTCGGGACAGGGGACTACGAGCAGTACTTC.

V and J are TRBV19 and TRBJ1-5, with TRBD1 matching over 8 bases. CDR3 length: 12 residues. With 6 bases clipped from V and 7 bases from J, the junction kept 2 bases outside the gene matches. In germline, CDR1 is LNHDA, CDR2 SQIVND (reference sequence). CDR3 sequence: CASRTGDQPQHF. For the CDR3, the DNA is TGTGCCAGTAGGACAGGGGACCAGCCCCAGCATTTT.

The J gene is TRBJ2-5, the V gene TRBV12-3 or TRBV12-4; 10 bases agree with TRBD1. V lost 5 bases to trimming and J lost 5 bases; unmatched junction nucleotides: 2. This CDR3 has 13 amino acids. The CDR3: CASSGGQGETQYF. The CDR3 coding sequence is TGTGCCAGCAGTGGGGGACAGGGGGAGACCCAGTACTTC.

The chain employs TRBV9 and TRBJ1-2; 7 bases map to TRBD1. This CDR3 comprises 14 residues. In germline, CDR1 is SGDLS, CDR2 YYNGEE. The V segment lost 0 bases and the J segment 11 bases; nucleotides outside the gene matches: 10. The CDR3 is CASSVATAGGSYTF. CDR3 nucleotide sequence: TGTGCCAGCAGCGTAGCTACGGCAGGGGGTTCGTACACCTTC.

The chain is built from TRBV2 and TRBJ2-3, with 12 bases aligning to TRBD1. The germline gives CDR1 SNHLY, CDR2 FYNNEI. V shed 7 bases, J shed 7 bases, and the junction held 12 bases outside the gene matches. This CDR3 comprises 16 residues. The CDR3 bases are TGTGCCAGCAATCCCAGGGCCGGGACAGGGGGCTATACGCAGTATTTT. Translated, it gives CASNPRAGTGGYTQYF.